A selection of T cell receptor beta chains follows, all from one sample in a study of cytomegalovirus exposure and HLA in healthy donors. Profiling relied on immunoSEQ multiplex PCR, and the TCRdb table lists in-frame clones only, not all of them. The table shows just over 200,000 clones, with 70% occurring only once. Sequencing was carried out using PBMCs. Receptors were obtained from a man aged 35 to 55 in good health and CMV-seropositive. Both conserved end residues are part of each CDR3. Fields, in order: V gene, clone size, J gene, D gene, CDR3 protein, CDR3 DNA. A D gene is named only where the DNA matches it firmly. A clone size is listed for some rows: how often the clone was seen (once, few, many), or a class if it is expanded.

V: TRBV27; size: once; J: TRBJ2-1; D: NA; CDR3: CASSLSGRGHVPNEQFF; DNA: TGTGCCAGCAGTTTATCCGGTCGGGGACATGTCCCTAATGAGCAGTTCTTC
V: TRBV27; size: NA; J: TRBJ2-3; D: NA; CDR3: CASSFGAAPDTQYF; DNA: TGTGCCAGCAGTTTTGGGGCAGCCCCAGATACGCAGTATTTT
V: TRBV5-8; size: NA; J: TRBJ2-3; D: NA; CDR3: CASSFETGGTDTQYF; DNA: TGTGCCAGCAGCTTCGAGACAGGAGGCACAGATACGCAGTATTTT
V: TRBV4-3; size: NA; J: TRBJ2-3; D: TRBD1; CDR3: CASSQDGTGLGDTQYF; DNA: TGCGCCAGCAGCCAAGATGGGACAGGGTTGGGCGATACGCAGTATTTT
V: TRBV6-7; size: few; J: TRBJ2-7; D: TRBD1; CDR3: CASSMDRHLYRYEQYF; DNA: TGTGCCAGCAGCATGGACAGGCACCTCTATCGCTACGAGCAGTACTTC
V: TRBV5-6; size: few; J: TRBJ2-7; D: TRBD2; CDR3: CASSLGLADAEQYF; DNA: TGTGCCAGCAGCTTGGGACTAGCGGACGCCGAGCAGTACTTC
V: TRBV6-5; size: NA; J: TRBJ2-1; D: TRBD2; CDR3: CASSQRDPSYNEQFF; DNA: TGTGCCAGCAGTCAGCGGGATCCCAGTTACAATGAGCAGTTCTTC
V: TRBV11-2; size: once; J: TRBJ2-7; D: TRBD2; CDR3: CASSLGAGGSYEQYF; DNA: TGTGCCAGCAGCTTAGGAGCGGGGGGTTCCTACGAGCAGTACTTC
V: TRBV2; size: NA; J: TRBJ1-5; D: NA; CDR3: CASSDSGGNQPQHF; DNA: TGTGCCAGCAGTGATTCAGGGGGCAATCAGCCCCAGCATTTT
V: TRBV5-3; size: once; J: TRBJ2-7; D: TRBD2; CDR3: CARSPTTSGGESSYEQYF; DNA: TGTGCCAGAAGCCCGACGACTAGCGGGGGGGAAAGCTCCTACGAGCAGTACTTC
V: TRBV6-5; size: once; J: TRBJ2-3; D: NA; CDR3: CASSYRGTDTQYF; DNA: TGTGCCAGCAGTTACAGAGGAACAGATACGCAGTATTTT
V: TRBV2; size: NA; J: TRBJ2-3; D: NA; CDR3: CASRITGPDTQYF; DNA: TGTGCCAGCAGGATCACAGGACCAGATACGCAGTATTTT
V: TRBV27; size: NA; J: TRBJ2-1; D: TRBD2; CDR3: CASSLITSGGSEQFF; DNA: TGTGCCAGCAGTTTAATAACTAGCGGTGGTAGTGAGCAGTTCTTC
V: TRBV7-9; size: NA; J: TRBJ2-5; D: NA; CDR3: CASSIGTAAETQYF; DNA: TGTGCCAGCAGCATTGGAACTGCGGCGGAGACCCAGTACTTC
V: TRBV6-1; size: NA; J: TRBJ2-1; D: TRBD1; CDR3: CASSVDRGDNEQFF; DNA: TGTGCCAGCAGTGTTGACAGGGGGGACAATGAGCAGTTCTTC
V: TRBV18; size: NA; J: TRBJ1-1; D: NA; CDR3: CASSPLRAGENTEAFF; DNA: TGTGCCAGCTCACCACTGAGAGCAGGGGAGAACACTGAAGCTTTCTTT
V: TRBV7-8; size: once; J: TRBJ2-3; D: NA; CDR3: CASSLTRQVPMGTDTQYF; DNA: TGTGCCAGCAGCTTAACCCGACAGGTTCCAATGGGCACAGATACGCAGTATTTT
V: TRBV18; size: NA; J: TRBJ1-3; D: TRBD1; CDR3: CASSATPGQGDTIYF; DNA: TGTGCCAGCTCAGCTACTCCGGGACAGGGAGACACCATATATTTT
V: TRBV11-1; size: few; J: TRBJ1-5; D: TRBD1; CDR3: CASSETGGNQPQHF; DNA: TGTGCCAGCAGCGAGACAGGGGGCAATCAGCCCCAGCATTTT
V: TRBV2; size: NA; J: TRBJ1-5; D: NA; CDR3: CASKGGNQPQHF; DNA: TGTGCCAGCAAGGGGGGGAATCAGCCCCAGCATTTT
V: TRBV19; size: NA; J: TRBJ1-1; D: TRBD1; CDR3: CASRDRDTEAFF; DNA: TGTGCCAGTAGGGACAGGGACACTGAAGCTTTCTTT
V: TRBV6-1; size: NA; J: TRBJ1-2; D: TRBD1; CDR3: CASSDPDRGHYGYTF; DNA: TGTGCCAGCAGTGATCCGGACAGGGGGCACTATGGCTACACCTTC
V: TRBV5-4; size: NA; J: TRBJ2-2; D: TRBD2; CDR3: CASSLERGGIGELFF; DNA: TGTGCCAGCAGCTTGGAGCGGGGGGGAATCGGGGAGCTGTTTTTT
V: TRBV7-3; size: NA; J: TRBJ1-2; D: NA; CDR3: CASSLTPGVVNGYTF; DNA: TGTGCCAGCAGCTTAACTCCAGGGGTGGTCAACGGCTACACCTTC
V: TRBV4-2; size: NA; J: TRBJ1-2; D: TRBD1; CDR3: CASRSSGQRQIYGYTF; DNA: TGTGCCAGCAGAAGTTCGGGACAGCGTCAAATCTATGGCTACACCTTC
V: TRBV9; size: few; J: TRBJ2-1; D: TRBD2; CDR3: CASSTTSGGGNEQFF; DNA: TGTGCCAGCAGCACCACTAGCGGGGGTGGCAATGAGCAGTTCTTC
V: TRBV6-1; size: few; J: TRBJ1-2; D: TRBD1; CDR3: CASSPSWGTGEGYTF; DNA: TGTGCCAGCAGCCCATCTTGGGGGACAGGGGAAGGCTACACCTTC
V: TRBV5-1; size: NA; J: TRBJ1-5; D: NA; CDR3: CASRLDGSNQPQHF; DNA: TGCGCCAGCAGGTTGGACGGGAGCAATCAGCCCCAGCATTTT
V: TRBV4-1; size: NA; J: TRBJ2-7; D: TRBD1; CDR3: CASSQGQGVYEQYF; DNA: TGCGCCAGCAGCCAGGGACAGGGGGTCTACGAGCAGTACTTC
V: TRBV6-5; size: NA; J: TRBJ2-7; D: NA; CDR3: CASSYLTGWSEQYF; DNA: TGTGCCAGCAGTTACCTCACAGGGTGGAGCGAGCAGTACTTC
V: TRBV21-1; size: NA; J: TRBJ2-4; D: NA; CDR3: CACHQGAFSLAKNIQYF; DNA: TGTGCCTGCCACCAGGGGGCGTTTTCTCTAGCCAAAAACATTCAGTACTTC
V: TRBV6-5; size: NA; J: TRBJ2-7; D: NA; CDR3: CASSYSGGATRVEQYF; DNA: TGTGCCAGCAGTTACTCGGGGGGTGCTACTCGGGTCGAGCAGTACTTC
V: TRBV11-2; size: few; J: TRBJ2-3; D: TRBD2; CDR3: CASSQTSGAPDTQYF; DNA: TGTGCCAGCAGCCAGACTAGCGGGGCTCCAGATACGCAGTATTTT
V: TRBV25-1; size: NA; J: TRBJ1-4; D: NA; CDR3: CASSGPLGEKLFF; DNA: TGTGCCAGCAGTGGGCCCTTGGGCGAAAAACTGTTTTTT
V: TRBV5-1; size: NA; J: TRBJ2-7; D: TRBD1; CDR3: CASSLRDRGSEQYF; DNA: TGCGCCAGCAGTCTCCGGGACAGGGGCTCCGAGCAGTACTTC
V: TRBV5-1; size: NA; J: TRBJ1-2; D: NA; CDR3: CASSSQGNGYTF; DNA: TGCGCCAGCAGCTCACAGGGAAATGGCTACACCTTC
V: TRBV21-1; size: NA; J: TRBJ2-7; D: NA; CDR3: CASRDRAYEQYF; DNA: TGTGCCAGCCGAGACAGAGCGTACGAGCAGTACTTC
V: TRBV28; size: few; J: TRBJ1-1; D: TRBD1; CDR3: CASSLGQGSMNTEAFF; DNA: TGTGCCAGCAGTTTAGGACAGGGTAGCATGAACACTGAAGCTTTCTTT
V: TRBV5-6; size: NA; J: TRBJ2-2; D: TRBD1; CDR3: CASSLSRDRVTGELFF; DNA: TGTGCCAGCAGCTTAAGCCGGGACAGGGTCACCGGGGAGCTGTTTTTT
V: TRBV21-1; size: NA; J: TRBJ1-5; D: NA; CDR3: CASLLINRTDSNQPQHF; DNA: TGTGCCAGCCTGCTCATAAATCGGACAGATAGCAATCAGCCCCAGCATTTT
V: TRBV6-5; size: few; J: TRBJ1-4; D: NA; CDR3: CASSYSIGGRNEKLFF; DNA: TGTGCCAGCAGTTACTCGATAGGGGGACGTAATGAAAAACTGTTTTTT
V: TRBV9; size: NA; J: TRBJ1-2; D: NA; CDR3: CASSVGAGFGYTF; DNA: TGTGCCAGCAGCGTAGGAGCAGGGTTCGGCTACACCTTC
V: TRBV28; size: NA; J: TRBJ1-5; D: TRBD1; CDR3: CASSPTGTSNQPQHF; DNA: TGTGCCAGCAGTCCGACAGGGACTAGCAATCAGCCCCAGCATTTT
V: TRBV6-6; size: once; J: TRBJ2-5; D: TRBD2; CDR3: CASSPSGEQYF; DNA: TGTGCCAGCAGTCCCAGCGGGGAGCAGTACTTC
V: TRBV6-1; size: few; J: TRBJ1-2; D: NA; CDR3: CASMRNYGYTF; DNA: TGTGCCAGCATGAGAAACTATGGCTACACCTTC